This T cell receptor (beta chain) comes out of a study of T cell responses to AZD1222 COVID-19 vaccine. Study background: Second doses at about 4 or about 12 weeks were pooled.

In its sample, this clone was seen once. Antigen: not known. The V and J ends lost 3 bases and 10 bases, in that order; junction bases with no gene match: 9. The germline V gene encodes CDR1 GTSNPN and CDR2 SVGIG (reference sequence). CDR3 length equals 14 residues. Libraries were prepared by immunoSEQ multiplex PCR; TCRdb keeps only in-frame clonotypes and omits some of them. In the table there are under 35,000 clones, more than 85% of which are singletons. The study's findings and limits: Spike-specific TCR breadth and depth were elevated following two AZD1222 doses. Seropositive status at baseline applied to only a handful of AZD1222 recipients. Clonal diversity was possibly underestimated, and the donors were mostly white British, with more females.

The TCR was taken from an adult in good health. This specimen was peripheral blood, taken on day 0 of AZD1222 vaccination. This chain uses TRBV30 with TRBJ1-6, with 7 positions matching TRBD1. The CDR3 here is CAWRVDRVKSPLHF. CDR3 sequence (DNA): TGTGCCTGGAGGGTTGACAGGGTAAAATCACCCCTCCACTTT. Looking up the rest from reference TRBV30 and TRBJ1-6 gives the full variable domain: SQTIHQWPATLVQPVGSPLSLECTVEGTSNPNLYWYRQAAGRGLQLLFYSVGIGQISSEVPQNLSASRPQDRQFILSSKKLLLSDSGFYLCAWRVDRVKSPLHFGNGTRLTVT.